A selection of T cell receptor beta chains follows, all from one sample in a study of early T cells in non-severe SARS-CoV-2 infection. Using its own MiXCR run on the 5' RACE reads, TCRdb lists one record per CDR3 protein. The repertoire holds 85,000 to 90,000 distinct CDR3 sequences, with 14% as singletons. What was sequenced was whole blood. These TCRs come from an adult who was a healthcare worker with PCR-confirmed SARS-CoV-2 infection or an uninfected control (not recorded which). Both conserved end residues are part of each CDR3. The D gene is left open where the match is weak. Size is omitted from some rows. Given values are once, few, many or a class for expanded clones.

CASSFRQGFEQYF	TGTGCCAGCAGTTTCCGACAGGGCTTCGAGCAGTACTTC	TRBD1	TRBV12-3/TRBV12-4	-	TRBJ2-7
CASSLGNNEQFF	TGTGCCAGCAGCTTAGGTAACAATGAGCAGTTCTTC	-	TRBV7-2	many	TRBJ2-1
CASSLSQPSYGYTF	TGCGCCAGCAGCTTGTCCCAGCCATCCTATGGCTACACCTTC	-	TRBV5-1	-	TRBJ1-2
CASSLLSGGFSEQFF	TGTGCCAGCAGCCTACTTAGCGGGGGGTTCAGTGAGCAGTTCTTC	TRBD2	TRBV7-2	few	TRBJ2-1
CAGGEGEQYF	TGTGCCGGAGGGGAGGGCGAGCAGTACTTC	TRBD2	TRBV5-5	-	TRBJ2-7
CASSFETGLDGNTIYF	TGTGCCAGCAGCTTTGAGACAGGACTGGATGGAAACACCATATATTTT	-	TRBV5-4	-	TRBJ1-3
CASSSDRVSTGELFF	TGTGCCAGCAGCTCCGACAGGGTATCAACCGGGGAGCTGTTTTTT	TRBD1	TRBV11-2	few	TRBJ2-2
CASRPQGVTRNTEAFF	TGTGCCAGCAGGCCACAGGGGGTGACGCGGAACACTGAAGCTTTCTTT	TRBD1	TRBV28	-	TRBJ1-1
CASSSTSGGAFEQFF	TGTGCCAGCAGCTCCACTAGCGGGGGGGCATTTGAGCAGTTCTTC	TRBD2	TRBV9	-	TRBJ2-1
CASSEHGDRYSNQPQHF	TGTGCCAGCAGTGAGCATGGGGACAGATATAGCAATCAGCCCCAGCATTTT	TRBD1	TRBV6-1	-	TRBJ1-5
CASSLGQSHGYTF	TGTGCCAGCAGCTTGGGACAGAGCCATGGCTACACCTTC	-	TRBV5-6	many	TRBJ1-2
CASSLQATDTQYF	TGTGCCAGCAGCTTGCAGGCCACAGATACGCAGTATTTT	-	TRBV5-4	many	TRBJ2-3
CASTQDRARSHTIYF	TGTGCCAGCACCCAGGACAGGGCCAGGTCCCACACCATATATTTT	TRBD1	TRBV7-9	-	TRBJ1-3
CATSRGGQETQYF	TGTGCCACCTCCCGGGGGGGACAAGAGACCCAGTACTTC	TRBD2	TRBV6-5	-	TRBJ2-5
CASSQGGTGRGYTF	TGTGCCAGCAGCCAAGGGGGGACAGGGCGCGGCTACACCTTC	TRBD1	TRBV3-1	few	TRBJ1-2
CASRPGHSNYGYTF	TGTGCCAGCAGACCGGGACATAGCAACTATGGCTACACCTTC	-	TRBV6-5	-	TRBJ1-2
CASSQEEAGGYQPQHF	TGCGCCAGCAGCCAAGAGGAGGCAGGGGGATATCAGCCCCAGCATTTT	TRBD1	TRBV4-1	many	TRBJ1-5
CASSFGGFVRNTIYF	TGTGCCAGCAGTTTCGGAGGGTTCGTTCGAAACACCATATATTTT	-	TRBV12-3/TRBV12-4	few	TRBJ1-3
CAISGSTNEKLFF	TGTGCCATCAGTGGATCAACTAATGAAAAACTGTTTTTT	-	TRBV10-3	-	TRBJ1-4
CASSQVGQSYNEQFF	TGCGCCAGCAGCCAAGTGGGGCAATCCTACAATGAGCAGTTCTTC	-	TRBV4-1	few	TRBJ2-1
CASIAGTASPLHF	TGTGCCAGCATCGCAGGGACGGCTTCACCCCTCCACTTT	-	TRBV25-1	-	TRBJ1-6
CASSQGGLVPGELFF	TGTGCCAGCAGCCAGGGGGGACTAGTACCCGGGGAGCTGTTTTTT	TRBD2	TRBV4-2	few	TRBJ2-2
CSANQGRADTQYF	TGCAGCGCCAACCAGGGGAGGGCAGATACGCAGTATTTT	-	TRBV29-1	many	TRBJ2-3
CASSGLAGVVQETQYF	TGTGCCAGCAGTGGACTAGCGGGGGTTGTTCAAGAGACCCAGTACTTC	TRBD2	TRBV6-5	many	TRBJ2-5
CASSAKVGAPYEQYF	TGTGCCAGCAGCGCCAAAGTAGGGGCTCCCTACGAGCAGTACTTC	-	TRBV14	once	TRBJ2-7
CSARARAYYEQYF	TGCAGTGCTAGGGCTCGTGCATACTACGAGCAGTACTTC	-	TRBV20-1	few	TRBJ2-7
CASRRTGGNQPQHF	TGTGCCAGCAGGCGGACCGGGGGCAATCAGCCCCAGCATTTT	-	TRBV6-6	many	TRBJ1-5
CASSRGTTYQETQYF	TGTGCCAGCAGCCGCGGGACTACCTATCAAGAGACCCAGTACTTC	TRBD2	TRBV11-2	many	TRBJ2-5
CASGLGTQAFF	TGTGCCAGCGGCCTGGGGACCCAAGCTTTCTTT	-	TRBV25-1	many	TRBJ1-1